This TCR beta chain was observed in a study of cytomegalovirus exposure and HLA in healthy donors. In germline, CDR1 is GTSNPN, CDR2 SVGIG (reference sequence). Trimming at V came to 6 bases and at J to 5 bases, leaving 13 bases not matched to a gene. CDR3 length: 14 amino acids. The PCR ran on 60 Vbeta and 13 Jbeta primers. This table comes from immunoSEQ multiplex PCR, and its TCRdb copy is limited to in-frame clones, with some not included. This table holds about 120,000 clones, around three quarters found once. The sequencing sample was made of PBMCs. The chain couples TRBV30 to TRBJ2-7, with 7 bases fitting TRBD1. The TCR was taken from a female donor in good health and CMV-seronegative. As DNA, the CDR3 is TGTGCCTGCGAATCGACAGGGAAAATAAACGAGCAGTACTTC. Translated: CACESTGKINEQYF. The full variable domain, rest sourced from reference TRBV30 and TRBJ2-7, is SQTIHQWPATLVQPVGSPLSLECTVEGTSNPNLYWYRQAAGRGLQLLFYSVGIGQISSEVPQNLSASRPQDRQFILSSKKLLLSDSGFYLCACESTGKINEQYFGPGTRLTVT.